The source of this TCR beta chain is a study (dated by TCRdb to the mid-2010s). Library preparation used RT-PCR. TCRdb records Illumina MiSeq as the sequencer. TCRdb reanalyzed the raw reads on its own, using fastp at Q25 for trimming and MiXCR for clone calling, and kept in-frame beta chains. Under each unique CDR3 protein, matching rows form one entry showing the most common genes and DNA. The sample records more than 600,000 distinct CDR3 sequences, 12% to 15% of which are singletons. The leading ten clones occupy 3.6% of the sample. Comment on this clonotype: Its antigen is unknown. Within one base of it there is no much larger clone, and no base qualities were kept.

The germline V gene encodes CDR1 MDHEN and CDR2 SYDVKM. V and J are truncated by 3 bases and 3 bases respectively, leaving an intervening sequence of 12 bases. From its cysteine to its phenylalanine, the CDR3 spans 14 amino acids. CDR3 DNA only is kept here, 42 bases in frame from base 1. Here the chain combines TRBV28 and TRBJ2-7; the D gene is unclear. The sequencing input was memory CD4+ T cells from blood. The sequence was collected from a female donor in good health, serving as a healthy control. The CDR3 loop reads CASSFGLTGYEQYF. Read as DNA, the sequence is TGTGCCAGCAGTTTTGGGCTTACCGGCTACGAGCAGTACTTC.